These 18 T cell receptor beta chains share one sample of origin, sequenced in a study of blood T cell dynamics during melanoma immunotherapy (dated by TCRdb to 2020 to 2021). Library prep was done by the immunoSEQ multiplex PCR assay. The table was pulled from immuneACCESS by TCRdb, which kept in-frame rearrangements only. Such tables lose some clones; where checked, under half of the loss comes from unresolved V genes, and the rest has no known cause. The sample contains 7,000 or so clones, around 82% of them found a single time. Clones ranked in the top ten supply approximately 30% of the sample. In light of the paper, this sample's time point label describes: pre-treatment baseline. Source: blood, taken from a patient treated with checkpoint blockade. These receptor sequences come from a human donor with melanoma.

This chain links TRBV19 with TRBJ2-7, with a weak D call TRBD1 (6 bases). CDR3 length: 14 amino acids. Germline CDR1 and CDR2: LNHDA and SQIVND (reference sequence). Trimming took off 4 bases at V and 0 bases at J, with 10 bases between the two ends. For the CDR3, the DNA is TGTGCCAGTAGTAGTAGACAGGCCTCCTACGAGCAGTACTTC. Amino acid sequence: CASSSRQASYEQYF.

This chain uses TRBV10-1 with TRBJ1-1, with 11 positions matching TRBD1. Germline V gives CDR1 WNHNN, CDR2 SYGVQD (reference sequence). CDR3 length: 15 amino acids. V gave up 2 bases and J gave up 3 bases; unmatched junction bases: 2. CDR3 residues: CASSEGQGADTEAFF. In DNA form, the CDR3 reads TGCGCCAGCAGTGAGGGACAGGGGGCGGACACTGAAGCTTTCTTT.

The rearrangement links TRBV18 to TRBJ2-3, with D possibly TRBD1 on 7 matching bases. The germline gives CDR1 KGHSH, CDR2 LQKENI. Trimming shortened V by 0 bases and J by 1 base, and 14 bases separated the two germline ends. CDR3 length: 17 residues. CDR3 DNA: TGTGCCAGCTCACCACCGCGCAGGGGGGCTGGCACAGATACGCAGTATTTT. Translating gives CASSPPRRGAGTDTQYF.

The chain is built from TRBV28 and TRBJ2-3; 10 bases fit TRBD2. The CDR3 spans 16 residues. Germline V lookup: CDR1 MDHEN, CDR2 SYDVKM. V lost 3 bases to trimming and J lost 1 base; unmatched junction nucleotides: 4. The CDR3 reads CASSLSSGSGTDTQYF. The DNA for the CDR3 is TGTGCCAGCAGTTTGTCTAGCGGGAGCGGCACAGATACGCAGTATTTT.

The chain links TRBV6-5 to TRBJ1-1, with no clear D. CDR1 MNHEY and CDR2 SVGAGI come from the germline V gene. V was pared by 6 bases and J by 10 bases, with 21 bases between. CDR3 size: 14 residues. CDR3: CASSPRGFYSGAFF. The CDR3 nucleotides are TGTGCCAGCAGCCCCCGCGGGTTCTATAGCGGAGCTTTCTTT.

The chain combines TRBV6-5 with TRBJ2-2, with D tentatively TRBD1 (6 bases). This CDR3 comprises 13 residues. V lost 5 bases, J lost 7 bases, and 11 bases lay in between. Germline V CDR1 and CDR2: MNHEY, SVGAGI. The CDR3 DNA sequence: TGTGCCAGCAGTAAAAGGGGGAACGGGGAGCTGTTTTTT. Translated, it gives CASSKRGNGELFF.

There are a few counts of this clone. The chain combines TRBV7-9 with TRBJ1-1; possibly TRBD1 for D (5 bases). V lost 4 bases, J lost 5 bases, and 20 bases lay in between. The CDR3 has 16 amino acids. Germline assignment: CDR1 SEHNR and CDR2 FQNEAQ (reference sequence). CDR3 coding DNA: TGTGCCAGCAGCTATACTCTAGGGGTGAGGTGGACTGAAGCTTTCTTT. Its translation is CASSYTLGVRWTEAFF.

This clone was seen a few times. The V and J genes are TRBV15 and TRBJ1-5, with a tentative D call TRBD1 (5 bases). This CDR3 comprises 15 residues. The germline CDR1 and CDR2 sequences are LNHNV and YYDKDF (reference sequence). With 0 bases removed from V and 6 bases from J, the gap between germline ends came to 12 bases. The CDR3 region has the DNA TGTGCCACCAGCAGAGAGGGGGGGATGGGTCAGCCCCAGCATTTT. Protein product: CATSREGGMGQPQHF.

The CDR3 loop is CASSPRVDGTEAFF. As DNA, the CDR3 is TGTGCCAGTAGTCCCCGGGTTGATGGAACTGAAGCTTTCTTT. The chain employs TRBV19 and TRBJ1-1; no clear D. The germline V gene has CDR1 LNHDA and CDR2 SQIVND (reference sequence). This CDR3 has 14 residues. V was trimmed by 5 bases and J by 5 bases, leaving 15 bases between them.

The gene calls are TRBV6-5 and TRBJ2-7; the match to TRBD1 covers 8 bases. With 8 bases clipped from V and 5 bases from J, the junction kept 14 bases outside the gene matches. The CDR3 is made up of 15 amino acids. Germline CDR1 reads MNHEY; CDR2 reads SVGAGI. The DNA for the CDR3 is TGTGCCAGCTCGTCCATCGGGACAGGCCAAAACGAGCAGTACTTC. This sequence encodes CASSSIGTGQNEQYF.

This rearrangement joins TRBV7-6 to TRBJ2-4; 9 bases are shared with TRBD2. Germline V lookup: CDR1 SGHVS, CDR2 FNYEAQ. V dropped 5 bases and J dropped 11; count of bases not matched to a gene: 7. The CDR3 has 13 residues. The CDR3 region is CASSVGTSLVQYF. The CDR3 DNA follows: TGTGCCAGCAGCGTCGGGACTAGCCTCGTTCAGTACTTC.

The chain couples TRBV19 to TRBJ2-4, with D unclear. Per the germline V gene, CDR1 is LNHDA and CDR2 is SQIVND (reference sequence). The CDR3 extends over 13 amino acids. Deletions cut 0 bases from V and 6 bases from J, with 6 bases between. The CDR3 DNA reads TGTGCCAGTAGTATAGACCCCGCAAACATTCAGTACTTC. This codes for CASSIDPANIQYF.

This clone has a single count. This chain connects TRBV6-5 to TRBJ2-7; no clear D gene. The CDR3 has 10 amino acids. V was trimmed by 8 bases and J by 7 bases, leaving 9 bases between them. Germline V lookup: CDR1 MNHEY, CDR2 SVGAGI. In nucleotides, the CDR3 is TGTGCCAGCGGCCTGCTAGAGCAGTACTTC. Translating it yields CASGLLEQYF.

The chain joins TRBV9 to TRBJ1-5; 8 positions match TRBD1. The CDR3 runs to 15 residues. After removal of 3 bases from V and 2 bases from J, the junction contained 4 bases not matched to a gene. Germline CDR1 reads SGDLS; CDR2 reads YYNGEE. The CDR3 sequence is CASSGGQGRNQPQHF. The CDR3 DNA is TGTGCCAGCAGCGGCGGACAGGGTCGCAATCAGCCCCAGCATTTT.

The chain employs TRBV9 and TRBJ2-3; no definite D call. Per germline, CDR1 SGDLS and CDR2 YYNGEE. This CDR3 comprises 11 residues. Trimming took 4 bases from V and 7 from J, leaving 7 bases between them. The CDR3 is CASSPRNTQYF. The CDR3 DNA is TGTGCCAGCAGCCCTAGGAATACGCAGTATTTT.

This clone was detected only once. The V and J genes are TRBV10-2 and TRBJ1-5; no clear D. The CDR3 loop spans 15 amino acids. Germline assignment: CDR1 WSHSY and CDR2 SAAADI. V was cut by 3 bases and J by 0 bases, with 9 bases left in between. Here the CDR3 reads CASSEGGYSNQPQHF. DNA for the CDR3: TGCGCCAGCAGTGAAGGAGGTTATAGCAATCAGCCCCAGCATTTT.

This chain uses TRBV7-8 with TRBJ2-7; either TRBD1 or TRBD2 may supply D (5 bases each). V was trimmed by 1 base and J by 3 bases, leaving 22 bases between them. The germline CDR1 and CDR2 sequences are SGHVS and FQNEAQ. This CDR3 is 18 amino acids long. CDR3 residues: CASSLDGARTKRIYEQYF. Written as DNA, the CDR3 is TGTGCCAGCAGCTTAGACGGGGCGCGGACAAAAAGAATCTACGAGCAGTACTTC.

This clone appeared once. V and J are TRBV6-5 and TRBJ2-3; TRBD2 matches at 8 bases. The CDR3 sequence is 16 residues long. V lost 4 bases to trimming and J lost 2 bases; unmatched junction nucleotides: 8. Germline V CDR1 and CDR2: MNHEY, SVGAGI. As DNA, the CDR3 is TGTGCCAGCAGTTCTCAAGCGGGAGCACCCACAGATACGCAGTATTTT. This translates into CASSSQAGAPTDTQYF.